Below, 32 T cell receptor beta chains from the same sample are listed, as sequenced in a study of T cells in Graves' hyperthyroidism and ophthalmopathy (dated by TCRdb to the late 2010s). The library relied on multiplex PCR. Sequencing was performed on an Illumina HiSeq 2000. TCR beta CDR3 regions were amplified from RNA transcripts. The TCR CDR3 was subjected to a first round of RT-PCR using the HTBI primer set and the Qiagen OneStep RT-PCR kit. TCRdb cleaned the public reads at Q25 with fastp, built clones with MiXCR and kept in-frame beta chains. CDR3 protein duplicates are merged, each entry listing the most common genes and DNA. Recorded for this sample are hundreds of thousands of distinct CDR3 sequences; around 14% of them occurred a single time. The biggest ten clones account for roughly 15% of the sample. The sequencing input was blood. The receptors were gathered from a woman under 30 with Graves' hyperthyroidism.

The chain employs TRBV20-1 and TRBJ1-6; 8 bases line up with TRBD1. CDR1 and CDR2 from the germline V gene are DFQATT and SNEGSKA (reference sequence). The CDR3 covers 16 residues. After removal of 1 base from V and 5 bases from J, the junction contained 7 bases not matched to a gene. CDR3 sequence reads: CSARVPTGGDNSPLHF. The DNA of the CDR3 is TGCAGTGCTAGAGTTCCTACAGGGGGGGATAATTCACCCCTCCACTTT.

This chain joins TRBV4-2 and TRBJ2-1; 10 bases map to TRBD2. CDR3 length: 16 residues. The V gene's germline CDR1 is LGHNA and CDR2 YNFKEQ. V was clipped by 3 bases and J by 5 bases; unmatched bases: 7. CDR3 DNA: TGTGCCAGCAGCCAGAGACTAGCGGGTTATAACAATGAGCAGTTCTTC. Residues: CASSQRLAGYNNEQFF.

Many counts were recorded for this clonotype. The rearrangement links TRBV7-8 to TRBJ1-1, with 8 positions matching TRBD1. The CDR3 contains 16 residues. Per germline, CDR1 SGHVS and CDR2 FQNEAQ. V gave up 2 bases and J gave up 6 bases; unmatched junction bases: 11. In nucleotides, the CDR3 is TGTGCCAGCAGCTTATTCACTACAGGGGGGAGGGCTGAAGCTTTCTTT. It yields the protein CASSLFTTGGRAEAFF.

This clonotype was detected only a few times. The chain uses TRBV6-2 or TRBV6-3 and TRBJ2-7; D unclear. V lost 7 bases to trimming and J lost 3 bases, with 16 bases between them. The germline CDR1 and CDR2 sequences are MNHEY and SVGEGT. The CDR3 has 14 residues. CDR3 sequence: CASTQTGRNYEQYF. CDR3 nucleotide sequence: TGTGCCAGCACCCAGACGGGCAGAAACTACGAGCAGTACTTC.

This clonotype was seen only a few times. A much larger clonotype is one base distant, so this may be a read error. The rearrangement uses TRBV27 and TRBJ2-3; D ambiguous. Germline assignment: CDR1 MNHEY and CDR2 SMNVEV (reference sequence). This CDR3 spans 13 amino acids. The V end lost 5 bases, the J end lost 4 bases, and 10 bases lay between the germline ends. The CDR3 nucleotides read TGTGCCAGCAGTAGGTTCAGCGCAGATACGCAGTATTTT. As protein: CASSRFSADTQYF.

This clonotype occurred many times. The CDR3 loop is CSARINNEQFF. Here the CDR3 DNA reads TGCAGTGCTAGGATTAACAATGAGCAGTTCTTC. This chain uses TRBV20-1 with TRBJ2-1; D is uncertain. This CDR3 is 11 amino acids long. Trimming removed 3 bases at V and 5 bases at J, with 5 bases between. CDR1 DFQATT and CDR2 SNEGSKA come from the germline V gene (reference sequence).

Many counts were recorded for this clonotype. The CDR3 region has the DNA TGTGCCAGCAGCTTAGATACGGGACTAGCGGGGTTTGAGCAGTTCTTC. Protein product: CASSLDTGLAGFEQFF. The chain couples TRBV7-2 to TRBJ2-1; TRBD2 matches at 13 bases. The germline V gene encodes CDR1 SGHTA and CDR2 FQGNSA. The CDR3 runs 16 residues. With 1 base clipped from V and 9 bases from J, the junction kept 6 bases outside the gene matches.

The chain employs TRBV28 and TRBJ1-3; D remains unclear. Germline V CDR1 and CDR2: MDHEN, SYDVKM. The ends were cut back, 4 bases at V and 7 bases at J, with 17 bases in the middle. The CDR3 extends over 15 amino acids. CDR3 bases: TGTGCCAGCAGTTCGTCGGCAGCTACTTTTAACACCATATATTTT. Its protein is CASSSSAATFNTIYF.

This clonotype was seen many times. The rearrangement links TRBV11-2 to TRBJ1-3, with D possibly being TRBD1 (5 bases). CDR3 size: 15 residues. V lost 5 bases, J lost 4 bases, and 15 bases lay in between. Germline V gene data show CDR1 as SGHAT and CDR2 as FQNNGV. Here the CDR3 reads CASSKSTGEGNTIYF. In DNA form, the CDR3 reads TGTGCCAGCAGCAAATCGACGGGGGAAGGAAACACCATATATTTT.

This clonotype was detected a few times. In nucleotides, the CDR3 is TGTGCCAGCAGTACGGGGGGTGGAAATGAGCAGTTCTTC. Translating it yields CASSTGGGNEQFF. This chain uses TRBV12-3 or TRBV12-4 with TRBJ2-1, with 7 bases lining up with TRBD2. This CDR3 has 13 residues. The J segment lost 7 bases and the V segment lost 5 bases, leaving 5 bases of the junction unmatched.

This clonotype was observed many times. V gene TRBV12-3 or TRBV12-4 combines with J gene TRBJ2-5; D is unresolved. CDR3 length equals 18 residues. V dropped 5 bases and J dropped 5 bases, with 27 bases sitting between them. Here the CDR3 reads CASSQKSAGFGFKETQYF. The CDR3 DNA reads TGTGCCAGCAGTCAGAAGAGCGCTGGGTTTGGTTTCAAGGAGACCCAGTACTTC.

This clonotype was seen ten or more times. The rearrangement joins TRBV5-1 to TRBJ1-1; D unresolved. The CDR3 is made up of 14 amino acids. The germline CDR1 and CDR2 sequences are SGHRS and YFSETQ. The germline V and J ends were trimmed by 4 bases and 5 bases, with 15 bases remaining between them. CDR3 sequence (DNA): TGCGCCAGCAGCCCCGACGACATGTGGACTGAAGCTTTCTTT. Its translation is CASSPDDMWTEAFF.

In its sample, this clonotype was seen many times. This chain connects TRBV11-1 to TRBJ2-1, with 9 bases aligning to TRBD2. The CDR3 consists of 14 residues. J gave up 7 bases and V 5 bases, and 6 bases lay outside the gene matches. CDR1 SGHAT and CDR2 FQDESV come from the germline V gene (reference sequence). The CDR3 here is CASSAGLALNEQFF. DNA of the CDR3: TGTGCCAGCAGCGCGGGACTAGCTTTGAATGAGCAGTTCTTC. The full variable domain, completed using reference TRBV11-1 and TRBJ2-1, is EAEVAQSPRYKITEKSQAVAFWCDPISGHATLYWYRQILGQGPELLVQFQDESVVDDSQLPKDRFSAERLKGVDSTLKIQPAELGDSAMYLCASSAGLALNEQFFGPGTRLTVL.

This clonotype was seen ten or more times. This chain uses TRBV6-1 with TRBJ2-7; D call uncertain. Trimming pared 6 bases from V and 3 bases from J, leaving 12 bases between. The CDR3 is 13 residues long. CDR1 is MNHNS and CDR2 is SASEGT in the germline V gene. The CDR3 region is CASSPSPRYEQYF. The DNA for the CDR3 is TGTGCCAGCAGCCCCTCCCCCCGCTACGAGCAGTACTTC.

This clonotype was counted ten times or more. This sequence joins TRBV7-2 and TRBJ2-1; D not certain. In germline, CDR1 is SGHTA, CDR2 FQGNSA. This CDR3 region has 16 residues. Trimming stripped 2 bases from V and 0 bases from J, with 11 bases between. The CDR3 loop reads CASSLFGFSSYNEQFF. Here the CDR3 DNA reads TGTGCCAGCAGCTTATTTGGTTTCAGCTCCTACAATGAGCAGTTCTTC.

At least ten counts were recorded for this clonotype. The V gene is TRBV20-1, the J gene TRBJ2-1; D is possibly TRBD1 or TRBD2 (6 bases each). The germline CDR1 and CDR2 sequences are DFQATT and SNEGSKA (reference sequence). The CDR3 is made up of 16 amino acids. The V end lost 4 bases, the J end lost 7 bases, and 23 bases lay between the germline ends. The CDR3 region is CSATRGTRGGWNEQFF. The CDR3 DNA is TGCAGTGCTACCCGGGGAACGAGAGGGGGGTGGAATGAGCAGTTCTTC.

This clonotype was counted many times. The chain carries TRBV7-2 and TRBJ1-2, with D unresolved. This CDR3 spans 15 amino acids. Germline-derived CDR1 and CDR2 are SGHTA and FQGNSA. V was pared by 1 base and J by 2 bases, with 11 bases between. DNA for the CDR3: TGTGCCAGCAGCTTAGGAGGGCATCAGAACTATGGCTACACCTTC. Protein sequence: CASSLGGHQNYGYTF.

The chain joins TRBV6-2 or TRBV6-3 to TRBJ1-2; the D gene is possibly TRBD1 (5 bases). This CDR3 comprises 14 residues. Germline values: CDR1 MNHEY, CDR2 SVGEGT. Trimming removed 4 bases at V and 1 base at J, with 10 bases between. The CDR3: CASSFMQGNYGYTF. The DNA for the CDR3 is TGTGCCAGCAGTTTCATGCAGGGTAACTATGGCTACACCTTC.

This clonotype was seen ten or more times. This chain links TRBV24-1 with TRBJ1-2; 9 bases match TRBD1. CDR3 size: 14 residues. Germline CDR1 is KGHDR and CDR2 is SFDVKD. The junction had 5 bases not matched to a gene; V was cut back by 4 bases and J by 6 bases. The CDR3: CATSDQGTGHGYTF. CDR3 DNA: TGTGCCACCAGTGACCAGGGGACAGGGCATGGCTACACCTTC.

This clonotype was recorded many times. CDR3 sequence reads: CASSILYRDRNTEAFF. The CDR3 DNA is TGTGCCAGTAGTATTCTCTACCGGGACAGGAACACTGAAGCTTTCTTT. The chain is built from TRBV19 and TRBJ1-1; TRBD1 agrees at 7 bases. From germline, CDR1 is LNHDA and CDR2 SQIVND (reference sequence). J lost 1 base, V lost 3 bases, and 8 bases had no gene match. This CDR3 has 16 amino acids.

This clonotype has a count of ten or more. The CDR3 spells CASSEAVGADTQYF. As DNA, the CDR3 is TGTGCCAGCAGTGAAGCAGTGGGTGCAGATACGCAGTATTTT. The V call is TRBV6-1, the J call TRBJ2-3; D call uncertain. CDR1 is MNHNS, CDR2 SASEGT, per germline. There are 14 residues in the CDR3. Trimming pared 0 bases from V and 4 bases from J, leaving 8 bases between.

This clonotype showed up many times. J is TRBJ2-5 and V is TRBV3-1; 9 bases line up with TRBD1. The CDR3 loop spans 15 amino acids. V shed 1 base, J shed 3 bases, and the junction held 3 bases outside the gene matches. Germline CDR1 LGHDT, CDR2 YNNKEL (reference sequence). The CDR3 sequence is CASSQAGQGKETQYF. The CDR3 nucleotides read TGTGCCAGCAGCCAAGCCGGACAGGGGAAAGAGACCCAGTACTTC.

This clonotype was detected ten times or more. The V gene is TRBV11-2, the J gene TRBJ2-5; 9 bases align to TRBD2. The CDR3 contains 15 residues. V dropped 5 bases and J dropped 3; count of bases not matched to a gene: 7. The V gene's germline CDR1 is SGHAT and CDR2 FQNNGV. The DNA of the CDR3 is TGTGCCAGCAGCCTCCATAGGACTAGCGAAGAGACCCAGTACTTC. Amino acid sequence: CASSLHRTSEETQYF.

This clonotype was recorded many times. The CDR3 here is CSARGRGSSGGDTQYF. The CDR3 coding sequence is TGCAGTGCTAGAGGTCGCGGCTCATCGGGAGGAGATACGCAGTATTTT. This chain joins TRBV20-1 and TRBJ2-3, with 7 bases matching TRBD2. Germline loops: CDR1 DFQATT, CDR2 SNEGSKA (reference sequence). The CDR3 contains 16 residues. V lost 1 base to trimming and J lost 5 bases; unmatched junction nucleotides: 12.

This clonotype was recorded a few times. The rearrangement uses TRBV15 and TRBJ2-4, with no clear D. The CDR3 totals 18 residues. Germline CDR1 reads LNHNV; CDR2 reads YYDKDF (reference sequence). The ends were cut back, 1 base at V and 0 bases at J, with 16 bases in the middle. The CDR3 loop reads CATSRALMNTVAKNIQYF. The CDR3 DNA follows: TGTGCCACCAGCAGAGCCCTAATGAATACGGTAGCCAAAAACATTCAGTACTTC.

The gene calls are TRBV9 and TRBJ2-2; 7 bases agree with TRBD1. CDR3 size: 17 residues. Germline V gives CDR1 SGDLS, CDR2 YYNGEE. Trimming at V came to 6 bases and at J to 0 bases, leaving 11 bases not matched to a gene. CDR3 coding DNA: TGTGCCAGCACCATAGGCACCGGGACAGCGAACACCGGGGAGCTGTTTTTT. Amino acids: CASTIGTGTANTGELFF.

This clonotype was recorded at least ten times. This sequence joins TRBV5-1 and TRBJ2-2, with 7 bases aligning to TRBD1. CDR1 SGHRS and CDR2 YFSETQ come from the germline V gene. This CDR3 is 15 amino acids long. V lost 5 bases to trimming and J lost 4 bases; unmatched junction nucleotides: 8. The DNA for the CDR3 is TGCGCCAGCAGTTTGAGACAGGGTGGCACCGGGGAGCTGTTTTTT. Protein: CASSLRQGGTGELFF.

This clonotype was counted between two and nine times. This chain links TRBV10-1 with TRBJ2-1; tentatively, D is TRBD2 (6 bases). The V and J ends lost 0 bases and 11 bases respectively, with 11 bases between them. The CDR3 is made up of 13 amino acids. The germline V gene encodes CDR1 WNHNN and CDR2 SYGVQD (reference sequence). The CDR3 loop reads CASSESLGGKQFF. The DNA for the CDR3 is TGCGCCAGCAGTGAGTCATTGGGCGGGAAGCAGTTCTTC.

This clonotype was detected a few times. The chain has TRBV3-1 and TRBJ2-5, with 14 bases fitting TRBD2. The CDR3 covers 16 residues. J lost 5 bases, V lost 1 base, and 3 bases had no gene match. Germline-derived CDR1 and CDR2 are LGHDT and YNNKEL (reference sequence). The CDR3 protein is CASSQGLAGGSETQYF. For the CDR3, the DNA is TGTGCCAGCAGCCAAGGACTAGCGGGGGGGTCTGAGACCCAGTACTTC.

The table lists this clonotype with many counts. This rearrangement joins TRBV7-2 to TRBJ2-7; D remains unclear. Per the germline V gene, CDR1 is SGHTA and CDR2 is FQGNSA. The CDR3 totals 14 residues. Trimming stripped 6 bases from V and 0 bases from J, with 12 bases between. In DNA, the CDR3 is TGTGCCAGCAGTGCCGGCCAGAGCTCCTACGAGCAGTACTTC. Translation: CASSAGQSSYEQYF.

The V and J genes are TRBV20-1 and TRBJ2-7; D call uncertain. The CDR3 length is 11 residues. Germline lookup yields CDR1 DFQATT and CDR2 SNEGSKA (reference sequence). Trimming took off 0 bases at V and 5 bases at J, with 5 bases between the two ends. The CDR3 here is CSARDFNEQYF. The CDR3, as DNA: TGCAGTGCTAGAGATTTCAACGAGCAGTACTTC.

In its sample, this clonotype was seen a few times. A much larger clone differs by one base, so this may be a read error. The V gene is TRBV14, the J gene TRBJ1-2; possible D gene TRBD1, 5 bases. Per the germline V gene, CDR1 is SGHDN and CDR2 is FVKESK. V was shortened by 0 bases and J by 6 bases, with 8 bases between the two germline ends. This CDR3 has 13 amino acids. The CDR3 loop reads CASSQDQGHGYTF. In DNA form, the CDR3 reads TGTGCCAGCAGCCAAGACCAGGGCCATGGCTACACCTTC.